A single sample gave rise to the 9 T cell receptor beta chains below, sequenced in a study of cytomegalovirus exposure and HLA in healthy donors. The PCR had 60 Vbeta and 13 Jbeta primers. TCRdb's table, derived via immunoSEQ multiplex PCR, lists solely in-frame clones and lacks some. Of 90,000 to 150,000 clones listed, 77% were seen once; the top ten hold approximately 11%. The specimen was PBMCs. These receptors were obtained from a man aged 40-49 years in good health and CMV-seropositive.

This chain joins TRBV5-4 and TRBJ1-2; 9 bases align to TRBD1. Per the germline V gene, CDR1 is SGHNT and CDR2 is YYREEE (reference sequence). The junction had 8 bases not matched to a gene; V was cut back by 4 bases and J by 7 bases. The CDR3 length is 14 residues. The CDR3 region is CASSTPTGGGGYTF. The CDR3 bases are TGTGCCAGCAGCACCCCGACAGGGGGGGGTGGCTACACCTTC.

J is TRBJ1-2 and V is TRBV4-1; 9 nucleotides match TRBD1. The J segment lost 5 bases and the V segment lost 0 bases, leaving 4 bases of the junction unmatched. Germline loops: CDR1 MGHRA, CDR2 YSYEKL. The CDR3 is 15 residues long. CDR3 coding DNA: TGCGCCAGCAGCCAAGATTTCGGGACAGGGTATGGCTACACCTTC. Residues: CASSQDFGTGYGYTF.

The chain couples TRBV11-3 to TRBJ2-1, with 8 positions matching TRBD2. This CDR3 spans 15 amino acids. J gave up 8 bases and V 5 bases, and 11 bases lay outside the gene matches. CDR1 and CDR2 from the germline V gene are SGHNT and YENEEA. The CDR3 region is CASSPGGAVSDEQFF. The CDR3 DNA reads as TGTGCCAGCAGCCCCGGGGGGGCCGTATCTGATGAGCAGTTCTTC.

The rearrangement links TRBV7-2 to TRBJ1-6, with 8 nucleotides matching TRBD1. CDR1 SGHTA and CDR2 FQGNSA come from the germline V gene. V shed 5 bases, J shed 9 bases, and the junction held 9 bases outside the gene matches. The CDR3 covers 15 residues. This chain's CDR3 is CASSIPAGGASPLHF. The CDR3 bases are TGTGCCAGCAGCATACCAGCAGGGGGCGCTTCACCCCTCCACTTT.

This rearrangement joins TRBV28 to TRBJ1-2, with 10 nucleotides matching TRBD1. Germline CDR1 and CDR2: MDHEN and SYDVKM. V shed 5 bases and J 3 bases; nucleotides not matched to a gene: 12. CDR3 length: 17 residues. CDR3 nucleotide sequence: TGTGCCAGCAGTGAGACAGGGGGCCTCCTGTTGGACTATGGCTACACCTTC. Translation: CASSETGGLLLDYGYTF.

This rearrangement joins TRBV6-4 to TRBJ2-1, with 9 positions matching TRBD1. This CDR3 has 14 residues. Per germline, CDR1 MRHNA and CDR2 SNTAGT. After removal of 6 bases from V and 7 bases from J, the junction contained 7 bases not matched to a gene. The CDR3 DNA reads TGTGCCAGCAGCCGACAGGGGGGAAGGAATGAGCAGTTCTTC. Protein sequence: CASSRQGGRNEQFF.

The sample holds a few counts of this clone. The rearrangement links TRBV5-1 to TRBJ2-7; possible D gene TRBD1, 6 bases. Deletions cut 7 bases from V and 4 bases from J, with 9 bases between. This CDR3 region has 11 residues. CDR1 SGHRS and CDR2 YFSETQ come from the germline V gene. The CDR3 here is CASSDRYEQYF. In DNA form, the CDR3 reads TGCGCCAGCTCCGACAGGTACGAGCAGTACTTC.

J is TRBJ1-2 and V is TRBV9; TRBD1 aligns across 9 bases. The J segment lost 7 bases and the V segment lost 0 bases, leaving 4 bases of the junction unmatched. Germline assignment: CDR1 SGDLS and CDR2 YYNGEE. This CDR3 spans 14 amino acids. CDR3 in DNA: TGTGCCAGCAGCGTAGAGGGACAGGGTTTTGGCTACACCTTC. Residues: CASSVEGQGFGYTF.

The rearrangement joins TRBV13 to TRBJ2-1, with 7 bases matching TRBD1. CDR1 is PRHDT and CDR2 is FYEKMQ in the germline V gene (reference sequence). V lost 4 bases to trimming and J lost 9 bases; unmatched junction nucleotides: 15. This CDR3 is 16 amino acids long. The CDR3 region has the DNA TGTGCCAGCAGCTCAGACCTGGTACAGGGGCGCGGTGAGCAGTTCTTC. Translated: CASSSDLVQGRGEQFF.